The 24 T cell receptor beta chains presented below share a single source sample, sequenced in a study of cytotoxic CD8 clonotypes in ibrutinib-treated CLL. Using immunoSEQ multiplex PCR, the repertoire was profiled, and TCRdb retains in-frame clones only, with some absent. The sample includes roughly 70,000 clones, 90% seen only once; the top ten take 2.5% to 3.5%. The specimen comprised PBMCs, sampled after 12 months of ibrutinib treatment. All receptors derive from a human donor with chronic lymphocytic leukemia.

The chain couples TRBV15 to TRBJ2-1; 9 nucleotides match TRBD1. The CDR3 consists of 16 residues. CDR1 is LNHNV and CDR2 is YYDKDF in the germline V gene (reference sequence). J was trimmed by 3 bases and V by 3 bases; bases with no gene match: 6. The CDR3 sequence: CATSRLPGQGYNEQFF. The CDR3 DNA reads TGTGCCACCAGCAGGCTCCCGGGACAGGGCTACAATGAGCAGTTCTTC.

The CDR3 DNA sequence: TGTGCCAGCATCAGTCCGGACAGAGCCTACGAGCAGTACTTC. It yields the protein CASISPDRAYEQYF. V is TRBV5-4 and J is TRBJ2-7, with a possible D match to TRBD1 (6 bases). Trimming removed 6 bases at V and 2 bases at J, with 15 bases between. This CDR3 comprises 14 residues. CDR1 SGHNT and CDR2 YYREEE come from the germline V gene (reference sequence).

This chain joins TRBV28 and TRBJ2-7; D is possibly TRBD1 or TRBD2 (5 bases each). CDR1 and CDR2 from the germline V gene are MDHEN and SYDVKM. V was cut by 6 bases and J by 5 bases, with 23 bases left in between. The CDR3 runs 16 residues. This chain's CDR3 is CASSPNPPGPLHEQYF. The CDR3 nucleotides read TGTGCCAGCAGCCCCAATCCTCCGGGACCCCTCCACGAGCAGTACTTC.

The chain uses TRBV11-2 and TRBJ1-4, with D uncertain. Germline-derived CDR1 and CDR2 are SGHAT and FQNNGV. This CDR3 comprises 15 residues. V dropped 5 bases and J dropped 7 bases, with 17 bases sitting between them. CDR3 nucleotide sequence: TGTGCCAGCAGCCTTGGGAGGGAGGTTGGTGAAAAACTGTTTTTT. It translates to CASSLGREVGEKLFF.

In DNA form, the CDR3 reads TGTGCTAGTGGTTTAATGGGACGCCAGGGCAGGGCCCCCTACGAGCAGTACTTC. This translates into CASGLMGRQGRAPYEQYF. The rearrangement joins TRBV12-5 to TRBJ2-7; the D call may be TRBD1 or TRBD2 (5 bases each). V was trimmed by 3 bases and J by 2 bases, leaving 23 bases between them. CDR3 length: 18 residues. Germline CDR1 reads LGHNT; CDR2 reads FRNRAP.

The chain employs TRBV29-1 and TRBJ2-7; D is ambiguous. Trimming took 1 base from V and 2 from J, leaving 12 bases between them. The CDR3 is made up of 14 amino acids. Germline values: CDR1 SQVTM, CDR2 ANQGSEA. The CDR3 loop reads CSVEGSQDTYEQYF. For the CDR3, the DNA is TGCAGCGTTGAAGGTAGTCAGGATACCTACGAGCAGTACTTC.

The genes are TRBV18 and TRBJ1-1; no definite D call. V lost 3 bases and J lost 3, with 8 bases in between. Germline V gene lookup returns CDR1 KGHSH and CDR2 LQKENI. The CDR3 is 13 residues long. For the CDR3, the DNA is TGTGCCAGCTCACCTGGAGCAGACACTGAAGCTTTCTTT. Its protein product is CASSPGADTEAFF.

V and J are TRBV27 and TRBJ2-1; D may correspond to TRBD1 or TRBD2 (6 bases each). Deletions cut 4 bases from V and 2 bases from J, with 15 bases between. The CDR3 is made up of 16 amino acids. Germline-derived CDR1 and CDR2 are MNHEY and SMNVEV (reference sequence). This CDR3 is CASSSQQGLAYNEQFF. Here the CDR3 DNA reads TGTGCCAGCAGTTCCCAACAGGGACTCGCCTACAATGAGCAGTTCTTC.

The CDR3 DNA reads as TGCGCCAGCAGCCCACGGACAGGGCGCACAGATACGCAGTATTTT. Translated, it gives CASSPRTGRTDTQYF. The chain recombines TRBV4-1 with TRBJ2-3; 8 bases match TRBD1. The trim removed 4 bases at V and 1 base at J, leaving 4 bases unmatched. CDR3 length: 15 amino acids. CDR1 is MGHRA, CDR2 YSYEKL, per germline.

The chain is built from TRBV5-1 and TRBJ1-1; D unresolved. V gave up 0 bases and J gave up 6 bases, with 18 bases separating them. CDR1 SGHRS and CDR2 YFSETQ come from the germline V gene. The CDR3 loop spans 16 amino acids. CDR3: CASSLAVFSGLAEAFF. CDR3 DNA: TGCGCCAGCAGCTTGGCCGTTTTCTCGGGTCTGGCTGAAGCTTTCTTT.

The chain joins TRBV29-1 to TRBJ2-5, with D perhaps given as TRBD1 or TRBD2 (5 bases each). Germline assignment: CDR1 SQVTM and CDR2 ANQGSEA. The V end was cut by 7 bases, the J end by 5 bases, with 8 bases between. The CDR3 consists of 10 residues. The CDR3 DNA is TGCAGCGGGGGGTGGGAGACCCAGTACTTC. Protein sequence: CSGGWETQYF.

The V and J genes are TRBV19 and TRBJ1-1; D ambiguous. Trimming cost V 3 bases and J 1 base, with 6 bases left between them. The CDR3 is made up of 13 amino acids. Per the germline V gene, CDR1 is LNHDA and CDR2 is SQIVND (reference sequence). The CDR3 loop is CASSMGGNTEAFF. DNA for the CDR3: TGTGCCAGTAGTATGGGAGGGAACACTGAAGCTTTCTTT.

The chain carries TRBV19 and TRBJ1-2, with 7 bases aligning to TRBD1. CDR3 length: 16 amino acids. J was trimmed by 4 bases and V by 5 bases; bases with no gene match: 13. CDR1 and CDR2 from the germline V gene are LNHDA and SQIVND (reference sequence). The CDR3 region is CASSPKRGGLGYGYTF. DNA for the CDR3: TGTGCCAGTAGTCCAAAGAGAGGGGGCCTAGGCTATGGCTACACCTTC.

The gene calls are TRBV7-8 and TRBJ1-4; 10 positions agree with TRBD1. The germline V gene encodes CDR1 SGHVS and CDR2 FQNEAQ. Trimming cost V 1 base and J 4 bases; bases outside gene matches: 6. The CDR3 extends over 17 amino acids. The CDR3 coding sequence is TGTGCCAGCAGCTTAGTTTTCGGGACAGGGGTTAATGAAAAACTGTTTTTT. Protein product: CASSLVFGTGVNEKLFF.

V usage is TRBV15 and J usage is TRBJ1-3; a possible D gene is TRBD1 (6 bases). CDR3 size: 17 residues. V lost 0 bases and J 4 bases, leaving 16 bases between the germline ends. Germline V gene lookup returns CDR1 LNHNV and CDR2 YYDKDF (reference sequence). CDR3 nucleotide sequence: TGTGCCACCAGCAGAGATACGGGGAACAGGGCCGGAAACACCATATATTTT. Encoded protein: CATSRDTGNRAGNTIYF.

The CDR3 region is CAIRELAGDTGELFF. The CDR3, as DNA: TGTGCCATCAGAGAACTAGCGGGAGACACCGGGGAGCTGTTTTTT. The chain employs TRBV10-3 and TRBJ2-2, with 11 bases fitting TRBD2. The CDR3 covers 15 residues. Looked up from germline, CDR1 is ENHRY and CDR2 is SYGVKD. With V trimmed by 6 bases and J by 3 bases, 3 bases remained unmatched.

Comments on this clone: Other DNA sequences within the sample encode an identical CDR3. This rearrangement joins TRBV20-1 to TRBJ1-1, with D hard to call. This CDR3 is 11 amino acids long. Trimming left V 5 bases short and J 3 bases short, with 7 bases between. Germline loops: CDR1 DFQATT, CDR2 SNEGSKA (reference sequence). The CDR3 loop is CSAGRYTEAFF. CDR3 DNA sequence: TGCAGTGCTGGGAGGTACACTGAAGCTTTCTTT.

The chain has TRBV5-1 and TRBJ2-2, with 12 bases matching TRBD2. J was trimmed by 5 bases and V by 3 bases; bases with no gene match: 5. This CDR3 spans 16 amino acids. The germline CDR1 and CDR2 sequences are SGHRS and YFSETQ. This CDR3 is CASSSLTSGRTGELFF. CDR3 DNA sequence: TGCGCCAGCAGCTCGCTGACTAGCGGGAGAACCGGGGAGCTGTTTTTT.

This clone came up once. One end of the junction is discordant with germline, which a read error may explain. The chain carries TRBV4-1 and TRBJ2-7; TRBD2 aligns across 14 bases. The CDR3 runs 20 residues. Germline-derived CDR1 and CDR2 are MGHRA and YSYEKL. This chain's CDR3 is CASNQNSGTSGRGRLYEQYF. In DNA form, the CDR3 reads TGCGCCAGCAACCAAAACTCAGGGACTAGCGGGAGAGGAAGATTGTACGAGCAGTACTTC.

V and J are TRBV5-1 and TRBJ2-3; D is possibly TRBD1 (5 bases). The CDR3 loop spans 16 amino acids. The V end lost 2 bases, the J end lost 0 bases, and 13 bases lay between the germline ends. Germline V gives CDR1 SGHRS, CDR2 YFSETQ. CDR3 sequence reads: CASSLQTASSTDTQYF. In DNA form, the CDR3 reads TGCGCCAGCAGCTTACAGACAGCCTCTAGCACAGATACGCAGTATTTT.

The V and J genes are TRBV5-6 and TRBJ2-2; maybe TRBD2 (6 bases). V lost 4 bases and J lost 3, with 19 bases in between. CDR1 is SGHDT and CDR2 is YYEEEE in the germline V gene. The CDR3 covers 17 residues. The CDR3: CASSRSLGAGHTGELFF. The CDR3 DNA reads as TGTGCCAGCAGCCGATCGCTCGGGGCGGGGCACACCGGGGAGCTGTTTTTT.

The V call is TRBV19, the J call TRBJ2-1; weak D call: TRBD1 (7 bases). The CDR3 extends over 15 amino acids. CDR1 is LNHDA and CDR2 is SQIVND in the germline V gene (reference sequence). V lost 3 bases to trimming and J lost 4 bases, with 13 bases between them. The CDR3 DNA reads TGTGCCAGTAGTATCGGCGGGACAGAATACAATGAGCAGTTCTTC. This gives the protein CASSIGGTEYNEQFF.

The chain links TRBV19 to TRBJ2-1; maybe TRBD2 (5 bases). CDR3 length equals 16 residues. V lost 3 bases and J 4 bases, leaving 16 bases between the germline ends. From germline, CDR1 is LNHDA and CDR2 SQIVND (reference sequence). Here the CDR3 reads CASSIVKDPGYNEQFF. The CDR3 bases are TGTGCCAGTAGTATCGTAAAGGACCCGGGGTACAATGAGCAGTTCTTC.

This rearrangement joins TRBV15 to TRBJ2-2; D gene ambiguous. This CDR3 has 17 amino acids. V shed 0 bases and J shed 0 bases, with 11 bases lying between them. Looked up from germline, CDR1 is LNHNV and CDR2 is YYDKDF (reference sequence). CDR3 in amino acids: CATSRDWSITNTGELFF. In DNA form, the CDR3 reads TGTGCCACCAGCAGAGATTGGTCCATAACGAACACCGGGGAGCTGTTTTTT.